The 21 T cell receptor beta chains presented below share a single source sample, sequenced in a study of a mutant IDH1 vaccine in newly diagnosed glioma. The sample's time point: week 11, during vaccination. Each dose of the vaccine consisted of 300 ug of mutant IDH1 20-mer peptide, with topical imiquimod. Their antigen targets remain unknown. Produced via immunoSEQ multiplex PCR; TCRdb's table is partial and in-frame only. The data show tens of thousands of clones, around 80% seen once. This sample comprised PBMCs, obtained from a glioma patient whose treatment included an IDH1 peptide vaccine. These receptors were collected from a man aged 25-45 years with glioma.

This chain uses TRBV5-6 with TRBJ1-1, with a tentative D call TRBD1 (5 bases). Looked up from germline, CDR1 is SGHDT and CDR2 is YYEEEE. V was clipped by 1 base and J by 5 bases, with 18 bases between them. This CDR3 has 16 residues. The CDR3 sequence is CASSLRATPGGTEAFF. CDR3 DNA: TGTGCCAGCAGCTTGAGGGCAACCCCTGGGGGGACTGAAGCTTTCTTT.

The chain carries TRBV5-4 and TRBJ2-1; maybe TRBD2 (6 bases). The CDR3 sequence is 14 residues long. CDR1 and CDR2 (germline): SGHNT, YYREEE (reference sequence). The germline V and J ends were trimmed by 3 bases and 9 bases, with 16 bases remaining between them. The CDR3 DNA sequence: TGTGCCAGCAGCTCGGGGAGATTGGGGGGTGAGCAGTTCTTC. Its protein product is CASSSGRLGGEQFF.

This chain uses TRBV10-3 with TRBJ2-1, with D perhaps matching TRBD1 (7 bases). Trimming shortened V by 8 bases and J by 5 bases, and 16 bases separated the two germline ends. CDR1 and CDR2 from the germline V gene are ENHRY and SYGVKD. This CDR3 contains 14 residues. CDR3 sequence: CAIRQGGGHNEQFF. In nucleotides, the CDR3 is TGTGCCATCCGACAGGGAGGAGGACACAATGAGCAGTTCTTC.

J is TRBJ2-5 and V is TRBV18, with D possibly matching TRBD1 (6 bases). V lost 6 bases, J lost 0 bases, and 17 bases lay in between. This CDR3 spans 16 amino acids. The germline gives CDR1 KGHSH, CDR2 LQKENI. CDR3 bases: TGTGCCAGCTCTCCGTACAGTACAGGGAACCAAGAGACCCAGTACTTC. As protein: CASSPYSTGNQETQYF.

The gene calls are TRBV5-1 and TRBJ2-3; D could derive from TRBD1 or TRBD2 (5 bases each). The germline V and J ends were trimmed by 5 bases and 0 bases, with 13 bases remaining between them. This CDR3 contains 15 residues. CDR1 and CDR2 from the germline V gene are SGHRS and YFSETQ. The CDR3 DNA sequence: TGCGCCAGCAGGTCGGGGCGGGTTAGCACAGATACGCAGTATTTT. Its protein product is CASRSGRVSTDTQYF. The variable domain in full, with the rest retrieved from reference TRBV5-1 and TRBJ2-3, is KAGVTQTPRYLIKTRGQQVTLSCSPISGHRSVSWYQQTPGQGLQFLFEYFSETQRNKGNFPGRFSGRQFSNSRSEMNVSTLELGDSALYLCASRSGRVSTDTQYFGPGTRLTVL.

This chain connects TRBV4-1 to TRBJ2-7, with unresolved D. CDR1 and CDR2 from the germline V gene are MGHRA and YSYEKL. The CDR3 has 14 amino acids. The V gene lost 4 bases and the J gene lost 2 bases, with 12 bases spanning the gap. The CDR3 protein is CASSRVAVAYEQYF. The DNA of the CDR3 is TGCGCCAGCAGCCGAGTGGCTGTAGCCTACGAGCAGTACTTC.

The chain has TRBV7-6 and TRBJ1-3; 10 bases match TRBD1. V trimming: 4 bases; J trimming: 0 bases; junction bases outside the gene matches: 9. The CDR3 is 18 amino acids. CDR1 is SGHVS and CDR2 is FNYEAQ in the germline V gene. The CDR3 nucleotides are TGTGCCAGCAGCTCGTACCGGGACAGGGGAAACTCTGGAAACACCATATATTTT. Translating it yields CASSSYRDRGNSGNTIYF.

The J gene is TRBJ1-1, the V gene TRBV15; D remains ambiguous. Germline-derived CDR1 and CDR2 are LNHNV and YYDKDF (reference sequence). The CDR3 runs 13 residues. Between the trimmed V and J ends, which lost 5 bases and 1 base, there was a span of 8 bases. In DNA, the CDR3 is TGTGCCACCAGCCTCCCTAGGAACACTGAAGCTTTCTTT. As protein: CATSLPRNTEAFF.

The chain is built from TRBV10-3 and TRBJ2-2, with D possibly being TRBD2 (5 bases). V lost 7 bases and J lost 3, with 12 bases in between. The length of the CDR3 is 14 residues. Germline assignment: CDR1 ENHRY and CDR2 SYGVKD. CDR3 region: CAITPTEDTGELFF. In DNA, the CDR3 is TGTGCCATCACCCCGACGGAGGACACCGGGGAGCTGTTTTTT.

The chain couples TRBV5-8 to TRBJ1-1; TRBD1 is a possible D gene (5 bases). Trimming stripped 0 bases from V and 8 bases from J, with 17 bases between. Germline loops: CDR1 SGHTS, CDR2 YDEGEE. The CDR3 consists of 15 residues. CDR3 in amino acids: CASSLDTNRRWEAFF. In DNA form, the CDR3 reads TGTGCCAGCAGCTTGGATACAAACAGGCGATGGGAAGCTTTCTTT.

This clone was counted a single time. This chain links TRBV9 with TRBJ1-6; the D gene is possibly TRBD1 (5 bases). This CDR3 has 14 residues. Trimming left V 4 bases short and J 2 bases short, with 7 bases between. Germline values: CDR1 SGDLS, CDR2 YYNGEE. The CDR3 reads CASSQGPYNSPLHF. The CDR3 DNA follows: TGTGCCAGCAGCCAGGGACCCTATAATTCACCCCTCCACTTT.

CDR3 in amino acids: CASRNRDSLYEQYF. CDR3 sequence (DNA): TGTGCCAGCAGGAACCGGGACAGCCTCTACGAGCAGTACTTC. The chain employs TRBV2 and TRBJ2-7; 7 bases map to TRBD1. V lost 6 bases and J lost 3; bases outside the gene matches: 8. CDR3 length: 14 residues. CDR1 and CDR2 from the germline V gene are SNHLY and FYNNEI.

Here the CDR3 reads CASSGGTRAYNEQFF. In DNA, the CDR3 is TGTGCCAGCAGTGGTGGGACGAGGGCTTACAATGAGCAGTTCTTC. V usage is TRBV28 and J usage is TRBJ2-1; either TRBD1 or TRBD2 may fit D (5 bases each). CDR3 size: 15 residues. Per germline, CDR1 MDHEN and CDR2 SYDVKM. Trimming pared 5 bases from V and 4 bases from J, leaving 15 bases between.

The CDR3 DNA is TGTGCCAGTAGTATTAAGACAGCAGGCCATGAAGCTTTCTTT. This encodes CASSIKTAGHEAFF. The chain links TRBV19 to TRBJ1-1; perhaps TRBD1 as D (5 bases). V shed 3 bases and J shed 7 bases, with 15 bases lying between them. The CDR3 is 14 residues long. In germline, CDR1 is LNHDA, CDR2 SQIVND (reference sequence).

The chain uses TRBV2 and TRBJ2-1, with TRBD1 as a possible D gene (6 bases). Trimming removed 7 bases from V and 1 base from J, with 14 bases in between. The CDR3 extends over 15 amino acids. From germline, CDR1 is SNHLY and CDR2 FYNNEI. CDR3 protein: CASTVTGQSYNEQFF. The CDR3 DNA is TGTGCCAGCACTGTGACAGGTCAGTCCTACAATGAGCAGTTCTTC.

The chain joins TRBV5-1 to TRBJ2-3; the D call may be TRBD1 or TRBD2 (5 bases each). The length of the CDR3 is 18 residues. The germline gives CDR1 SGHRS, CDR2 YFSETQ. Trimming took off 1 base at V and 4 bases at J, with 22 bases between the two ends. As DNA, the CDR3 is TGCGCCAGCAGCTTGTCGCCCGACGTCCTATTGGGGGCAGATACGCAGTATTTT. Encoded protein: CASSLSPDVLLGADTQYF.

The chain is built from TRBV5-1 and TRBJ2-3; maybe TRBD2 (6 bases). Germline loops: CDR1 SGHRS, CDR2 YFSETQ. The CDR3 is 14 amino acids. The V end lost 5 bases, the J end lost 4 bases, and 14 bases lay between the germline ends. CDR3: CASRSSVGADTQYF. CDR3 coding DNA: TGCGCCAGCAGATCTAGCGTCGGGGCAGATACGCAGTATTTT.

There are a few counts of this clone. The chain is built from TRBV9 and TRBJ1-6, with D perhaps matching TRBD1 (6 bases). The CDR3 is made up of 15 amino acids. The germline gives CDR1 SGDLS, CDR2 YYNGEE. V shed 3 bases and J shed 2 bases, with 9 bases lying between them. For the CDR3, the DNA is TGTGCCAGCAGCGACGGGGACACCTATAATTCACCCCTCCACTTT. Translation gives CASSDGDTYNSPLHF.

CDR3 nucleotides: TGTGCCAGCAGTACACCAGGGGGGGGAAGGTGGGGCTACACCTTC. This sequence encodes CASSTPGGGRWGYTF. The rearrangement uses TRBV28 and TRBJ1-2, with TRBD1 identical over 7 bases. The CDR3 loop spans 15 amino acids. With 5 bases clipped from V and 8 bases from J, the junction kept 14 bases outside the gene matches. The germline CDR1 and CDR2 sequences are MDHEN and SYDVKM.

A few counts support this clone. The rearrangement uses TRBV6-5 and TRBJ1-5; 8 nucleotides align to TRBD1. The CDR3 covers 14 residues. CDR1 and CDR2 from the germline V gene are MNHEY and SVGAGI. After removal of 8 bases from V and 1 base from J, the junction contained 4 bases not matched to a gene. In nucleotides, the CDR3 is TGTGCCAGCCTGCAGGGGGCAAGCAATCAGCCCCAGCATTTT. It specifies CASLQGASNQPQHF.

In its sample, this clone was seen once. The chain employs TRBV5-1 and TRBJ2-7, with 14 bases that match TRBD2. Per germline, CDR1 SGHRS and CDR2 YFSETQ. V trimming: 3 bases; J trimming: 0 bases; junction bases outside the gene matches: 5. The CDR3 extends over 17 amino acids. The CDR3 loop is CASSWGLAGVYSYEQYF. The CDR3 DNA sequence: TGCGCCAGCAGCTGGGGACTAGCGGGAGTCTACTCCTACGAGCAGTACTTC.